This is a list of T cell receptor beta chains from one sample in a study of graft-versus-host responses after intestinal transplantation. These TCRs' antigens remain unknown. TCRdb keeps only in-frame clones here, not all; method: immunoSEQ multiplex PCR. The profile shows under 150,000 clones, roughly 95% of them singletons. The sample was unstimulated CD8+ T cells sorted from spleen or lymph node cells, taken before intestinal transplant. The receptor set was obtained from a human donor who received an intestinal transplant. Both conserved end residues are part of each CDR3. The D gene is left open where the match is weak. Not all rows give a size; the values are once, few, many and, for expanded clones, a class.

>NA|TRBJ2-3|NA|TRBV6-1
TGTGCCAGCGTTGGGCCCTCAAGTCCAGATACGCAGTATTTT
CASVGPSSPDTQYF
>NA|TRBJ1-5|NA|TRBV6-5
TGTGCCAGCAGTAGCAATAGCAATCAGCCCCAGCATTTT
CASSSNSNQPQHF
>NA|TRBJ2-7|NA|TRBV4-1
TGCGCCAGCAGCCAAGAGCGGGATAAGGGTTACGAGCAGTACTTC
CASSQERDKGYEQYF
>NA|TRBJ2-7|NA|TRBV14
TGTGCCAGCAGCCAAGGTCACTACGAGCAGTACTTC
CASSQGHYEQYF
>NA|TRBJ2-2|once|TRBV7-6
TGTGCCAGCAGCTTCAGCTCAGGGGATGCCGGGGAGCTGTTTTTT
CASSFSSGDAGELFF
>TRBD1|TRBJ1-4|NA|TRBV28
TGTGCCAGCAGTTTATCCCGGACAGGGCCCGAAAAACTGTTTTTT
CASSLSRTGPEKLFF
>NA|TRBJ2-1|few|TRBV10-3
TGTGCCATCAGTGAATTCAGTAGCTCCTACAATGAGCAGTTCTTC
CAISEFSSSYNEQFF
>NA|TRBJ2-7|NA|TRBV4-2
TGTGCCAGCAGCCAAGTTTACTCCTACGAGCAGTACTTC
CASSQVYSYEQYF
>NA|TRBJ1-1|NA|TRBV7-6
TGTGCCAGCAGCCCCAACACTCTTAGCCAGCCTACACCCGAAGCTTTCTTT
CASSPNTLSQPTPEAFF
>TRBD1|TRBJ2-7|NA|TRBV5-1
TGCGCCAGCAGCCCCTCGACAGGGGCCTACGAGCAGTACTTC
CASSPSTGAYEQYF
>NA|TRBJ2-2|NA|TRBV5-4
TGTGCCAGCAGCTTGTTAAACGGGGAGCTGTTTTTT
CASSLLNGELFF
>NA|TRBJ1-1|NA|TRBV19
TGTGCCAGTAGCGCACTCCTCTCTCAGGGGTTCACTGAAGCTTTCTTT
CASSALLSQGFTEAFF
>NA|TRBJ2-7|NA|TRBV4-1
TGCGCCAGCAGCCACCCCGTGGAGGGTCCCTACGAGCAGTACTTC
CASSHPVEGPYEQYF
>TRBD2|TRBJ2-1|NA|TRBV28
TGTGCCAGCAGTTTGGTCCGTGGGACTAGCGGGAGAGAGTTCTTC
CASSLVRGTSGREFF
>NA|TRBJ1-3|NA|TRBV28
TGTGCCAGCAGTGCCCAGGGGTTAAATGGAAACACCATATATTTT
CASSAQGLNGNTIYF
>NA|TRBJ1-6|NA|TRBV19
TGTGCCAGTAGCTGGACAGCGGGGGATTCACCCCTCCACTTT
CASSWTAGDSPLHF
>NA|TRBJ1-2|NA|TRBV28
TGTGCCAGCAGTTTAGCCCCAGCAGGGGACTATGGCTACACCTTC
CASSLAPAGDYGYTF
>TRBD1|TRBJ1-2|NA|TRBV7-9
TGTGCCAGCAGCATCTCAACAGGGGGGAAGGATGGCTACACCTTC
CASSISTGGKDGYTF
>TRBD2|TRBJ2-3|NA|TRBV28
TGTGCCACCGAGAGCCGGGGGGGAGATACGCAGTATTTT
CATESRGGDTQYF
>TRBD2|TRBJ2-7|NA|TRBV10-3
TGTGCCATCAGTGCGGGGCGGGAGCTCTACGAGCAGTACTTC
CAISAGRELYEQYF
>NA|TRBJ2-1|NA|TRBV27
TGTGCCAGCAGTTTAGGGAGCTCCTACAATGAGCAGTTCTTC
CASSLGSSYNEQFF
>NA|TRBJ1-1|NA|TRBV28
TGTGCCAGCAGCGCGCGAGGTTGGACTGAAGCTTTCTTT
CASSARGWTEAFF
>TRBD1|TRBJ2-7|NA|TRBV30
TGTGCCTGGAGTTGGGGACCACAGGGGTACGAGCAGTACTTC
CAWSWGPQGYEQYF
>NA|TRBJ2-7|NA|TRBV6-5
TGTGCCAGCCGGTGGGGGCTATCCTACGAGCAGTACTTC
CASRWGLSYEQYF
>NA|TRBJ2-7|once|TRBV6-5
TGTGCCAGCCAGCCGGGACGACACTACGAGCAGTACTTC
CASQPGRHYEQYF
>NA|TRBJ2-1|NA|TRBV19
TGTGCCAGTAGTATTACCGGACGGATCTCCTACAATGAGCAGTTCTTC
CASSITGRISYNEQFF
>NA|TRBJ2-1|once|TRBV13
TGTGCCAGCAGCTCAAGACAGCCCACGGAGCAGTTCTTC
CASSSRQPTEQFF
>NA|TRBJ1-5|NA|TRBV9
TGTGCCAGCAGCTTGGAATCGAATCAGCCCCAGCATTTT
CASSLESNQPQHF
>NA|TRBJ2-5|NA|TRBV15
TGTGCCACCAGCCCCAGTGTGGAGACCCAGTACTTC
CATSPSVETQYF
>NA|TRBJ2-1|NA|TRBV5-4
TGTGCCAGCAGCCCCCGCTCCCAAATGGAACAGTTCTTC
CASSPRSQMEQFF
>NA|TRBJ2-1|NA|TRBV7-6
TGTGCCAGCAGCTTAGACATGAGCTCCTACAATGAGCAGTTCTTC
CASSLDMSSYNEQFF
>NA|TRBJ1-2|once|TRBV19
TGTGCCAGTACCATAAAGGGATGGGAGAACTATGGCTACACCTTC
CASTIKGWENYGYTF